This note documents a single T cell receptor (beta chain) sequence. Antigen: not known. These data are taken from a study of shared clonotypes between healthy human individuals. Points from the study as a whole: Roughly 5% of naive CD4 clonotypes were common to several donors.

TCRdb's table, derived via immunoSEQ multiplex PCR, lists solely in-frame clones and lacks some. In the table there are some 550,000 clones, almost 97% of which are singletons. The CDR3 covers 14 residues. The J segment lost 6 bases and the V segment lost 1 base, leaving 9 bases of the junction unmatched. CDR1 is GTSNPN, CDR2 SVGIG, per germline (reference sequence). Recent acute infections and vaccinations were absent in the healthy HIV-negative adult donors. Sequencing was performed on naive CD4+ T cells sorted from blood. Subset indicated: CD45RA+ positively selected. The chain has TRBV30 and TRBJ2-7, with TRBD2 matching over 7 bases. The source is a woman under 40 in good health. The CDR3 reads CAWSAEVGGAEQYF. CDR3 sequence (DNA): TGTGCCTGGAGTGCGGAAGTGGGAGGGGCCGAGCAGTACTTC.